Sequencing of this T cell receptor beta chain was carried out in a study of blood T cell repertoires in COVID-19. TCRdb's copy holds only in-frame clones and misses some; the assay was immunoSEQ multiplex PCR. The sample lists 150,000 to 250,000 clones; around four fifths were seen once. The CDR3 contains 15 residues. The germline gives CDR1 SEHNR, CDR2 FQNEAQ (reference sequence). Trimming took 1 base from V and 6 from J, leaving 15 bases between them. This clone was detected many times. The chain has TRBV7-9 and TRBJ1-1; D not resolved. Sequenced sample: peripheral blood. The sequence came from a human donor with acute or convalescent COVID-19. The donor label of this sample is uncertain. The CDR3 region is CASSLVRSFQSEAFF. In nucleotides, the CDR3 is TGTGCCAGCAGCTTAGTTCGGAGCTTCCAATCTGAAGCTTTCTTT.